These T cell receptor beta chains were read from a single sample in a study of blood T cells in healthy people across ages. One entry per CDR3 protein, called by TCRdb with MiXCR from the 5' RACE reads. The repertoire holds roughly 730,000 distinct CDR3 sequences, with around three fifths as singletons. The sequencing input was blood. The receptors derive from a man between 40 and 49 years old in good health. Each CDR3 is given with its conserved first and last residue. Fields, in order: clone size, J gene, D gene, V gene, CDR3 length, CDR3 DNA, CDR3 protein. A D gene is named only where the DNA matches it firmly. Size is omitted from some rows. Given values are once, few, many or a class for expanded clones.

abundance: -; j_gene: TRBJ1-2; d_gene: -; v_gene: TRBV20-1; len: 15; CDR3nt: TGCAGTGCTAGAGATCCGACCCGGGGGGCGTATGGCTACACCTTC; CDR3aa: CSARDPTRGAYGYTF
abundance: -; j_gene: TRBJ2-7; d_gene: TRBD2; v_gene: TRBV12-3/TRBV12-4; len: 17; CDR3nt: TGTGCCAGCAGTTACACCGGGACTAGCGGGAGAGGATACGAGCAGTACTTC; CDR3aa: CASSYTGTSGRGYEQYF
abundance: few; j_gene: TRBJ1-5; d_gene: -; v_gene: TRBV2; len: 14; CDR3nt: TGTGCCAGCAGTTTCGAGAGTGGTAATCAGCCCCAGCATTTT; CDR3aa: CASSFESGNQPQHF
abundance: few; j_gene: TRBJ2-6; d_gene: TRBD2; v_gene: TRBV29-1; len: 16; CDR3nt: TGCAGCCACCAGCGGGAGGCCGACTCTGGGGCCAACGTCCTGACTTTC; CDR3aa: CSHQREADSGANVLTF
abundance: -; j_gene: TRBJ2-5; d_gene: TRBD1; v_gene: TRBV6-2/TRBV6-3; len: 15; CDR3nt: TGTGCCAGCAGTTACTCCAGGGGGTCTAGAACCGCCACCTACTTC; CDR3aa: CASSYSRGSRTATYF
abundance: -; j_gene: TRBJ2-5; d_gene: -; v_gene: TRBV28; len: 13; CDR3nt: TGTGCCAGCAGTTCCCCGGCTCCAGAGACCCAGTACTTC; CDR3aa: CASSSPAPETQYF
abundance: -; j_gene: TRBJ1-6; d_gene: -; v_gene: TRBV7-2; len: 15; CDR3nt: TGTGCCAGCAACCAACGAGGGACGGGAGCTTCACCCCTCCACTTT; CDR3aa: CASNQRGTGASPLHF
abundance: -; j_gene: TRBJ2-5; d_gene: TRBD1; v_gene: TRBV4-1; len: 13; CDR3nt: TGCGCCAGCAGCCACAGGGGGCCAGAGACCCAGTACTTC; CDR3aa: CASSHRGPETQYF
abundance: -; j_gene: TRBJ1-2; d_gene: -; v_gene: TRBV27; len: 16; CDR3nt: TGTGCCAGCAGTCCAAGTCGGGGGCGCAGGGCCCCCGGCTACACCTTC; CDR3aa: CASSPSRGRRAPGYTF
abundance: -; j_gene: TRBJ2-7; d_gene: TRBD1; v_gene: TRBV6-1; len: 13; CDR3nt: TGTGCCAGCAGCGCGACAGGGTCTGGCGAGCAGTACTTC; CDR3aa: CASSATGSGEQYF
abundance: -; j_gene: TRBJ2-3; d_gene: -; v_gene: TRBV5-1; len: 16; CDR3nt: TGCGCCAGCAGCTTGGGGGCGGACAGACCCACAGATACGCAGTATTTT; CDR3aa: CASSLGADRPTDTQYF
abundance: -; j_gene: TRBJ2-1; d_gene: -; v_gene: TRBV29-1; len: 9; CDR3nt: TGCAGCGTTGACGGGGGTTTGTTCTTC; CDR3aa: CSVDGGLFF
abundance: few; j_gene: TRBJ2-7; d_gene: TRBD1; v_gene: TRBV2; len: 14; CDR3nt: TGTGCCAGCAGTCTGACAGGGCTTAAATACGAGCAGTACTTC; CDR3aa: CASSLTGLKYEQYF
abundance: -; j_gene: TRBJ2-3; d_gene: -; v_gene: TRBV14; len: 14; CDR3nt: TGTGCCAGCAGACTAAGCCGGGACACAGATACGCAGTATTTT; CDR3aa: CASRLSRDTDTQYF
abundance: -; j_gene: TRBJ2-6; d_gene: -; v_gene: TRBV5-1; len: 16; CDR3nt: TGCGCCAGCAGCTTGGCTCTGGCAACTGGGGCCAACGTCCTGACTTTC; CDR3aa: CASSLALATGANVLTF